The T cell receptor beta chain described here comes from a study of blood T cell repertoires in COVID-19. Across the study: The study drew acute and convalescent COVID-19 samples from the United States, Italy and Spain.

Patients in Seattle were enrolled during active infection, then followed longitudinally. Profiling relied on immunoSEQ multiplex PCR, and the TCRdb table lists in-frame clones only, not all of them. Here the sample spans just over 250,000 clones, 80% to 90% being singletons. The length of the CDR3 is 18 residues. V lost 3 bases and J lost 5, with 24 bases in between. Germline CDR1 reads LGHNA; CDR2 reads YNFKEQ. The sample consisted of peripheral blood. This TCR derives from a woman aged 65 to 85 with COVID-19, enrolled during active disease. V and J are TRBV4-2 and TRBJ2-3; tentatively, D is TRBD1 (7 bases). CDR3 residues: CASSHSGGRLAREDTQYF. CDR3 nucleotide sequence: TGTGCCAGCAGCCACTCAGGGGGTCGTCTAGCGAGGGAAGATACGCAGTATTTT.